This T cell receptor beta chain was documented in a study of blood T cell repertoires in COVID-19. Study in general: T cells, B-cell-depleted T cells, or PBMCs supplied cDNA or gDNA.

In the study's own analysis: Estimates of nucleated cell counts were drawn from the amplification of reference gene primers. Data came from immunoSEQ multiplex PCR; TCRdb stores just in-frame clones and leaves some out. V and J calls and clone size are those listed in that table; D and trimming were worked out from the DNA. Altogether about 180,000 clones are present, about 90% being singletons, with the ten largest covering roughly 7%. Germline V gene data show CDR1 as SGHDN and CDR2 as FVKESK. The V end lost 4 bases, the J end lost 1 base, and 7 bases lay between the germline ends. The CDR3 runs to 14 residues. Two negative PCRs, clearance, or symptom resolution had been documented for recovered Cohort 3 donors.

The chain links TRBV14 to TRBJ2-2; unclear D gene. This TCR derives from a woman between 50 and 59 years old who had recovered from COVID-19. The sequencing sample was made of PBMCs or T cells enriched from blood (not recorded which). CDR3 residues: CASSPNRNTGELFF. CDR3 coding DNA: TGTGCCAGCAGCCCCAACAGGAACACCGGGGAGCTGTTTTTT. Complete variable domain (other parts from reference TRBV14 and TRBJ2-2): EAGVTQFPSHSVIEKGQTVTLRCDPISGHDNLYWYRRVMGKEIKFLLHFVKESKQDESGMPNNRFLAERTGGTYSTLKVQPAELEDSGVYFCASSPNRNTGELFFGEGSRLTVL.